The present TCR beta chain was sequenced within a study of cytomegalovirus exposure and HLA in healthy donors. Background on the study: Caucasian-associated ancestry cluster membership applied to around 80% of nearly 400 genotyped donors.

PCR used 60 Vbeta primers and 13 Jbeta primers. The assay was immunoSEQ multiplex PCR, and TCRdb's table has in-frame clones only and misses some. The sample holds 100,000 to 120,000 clones; around 80% are singletons and the top ten take about 7.5%. Overall study results and limits: Analysis was carried out at a later point, and it linked a missense DCLRE1C variant to TCR beta V- and J-gene trimming.

A word on this clone: The antigen remains undetermined.

V gave up 2 bases and J gave up 5 bases, with 11 bases separating them. Germline CDR1 is SGHNT and CDR2 is YENEEA. There are 14 residues in the CDR3. V gene TRBV11-3 combines with J gene TRBJ2-3, with D perhaps TRBD1 (5 bases). Sequenced material: PBMCs. The source of this sequence is a man aged 35-49 years in good health and CMV-seropositive. The CDR3 coding sequence is TGTGCCAGCAGCTTAAGCAGGGTCGAAGATACGCAGTATTTT. It encodes CASSLSRVEDTQYF.